These 24 T cell receptor beta chains originate from one sample sequenced in a study of blood T cell repertoires in COVID-19. Produced via immunoSEQ multiplex PCR; TCRdb's table is partial and in-frame only. The sample records 130,000 to 150,000 clones, 80% to 85% being singletons. The sample was peripheral blood. Receptors were obtained from a human donor in a cohort sampled during active COVID-19.

This sequence joins TRBV15 and TRBJ2-7; 9 bases align to TRBD1. V lost 0 bases and J lost 5; bases outside the gene matches: 11. The CDR3 has 17 residues. The germline V gene has CDR1 LNHNV and CDR2 YYDKDF (reference sequence). CDR3 DNA sequence: TGTGCCACCAGCAGAGAGGGTTTCGGACAGGGGTACCACGAGCAGTACTTC. This codes for CATSREGFGQGYHEQYF.

The V and J genes are TRBV10-3 and TRBJ2-2; 7 bases are a match to TRBD1. Germline-derived CDR1 and CDR2 are ENHRY and SYGVKD. The V segment lost 7 bases and the J segment 4 bases; nucleotides outside the gene matches: 12. This CDR3 is built from 16 residues. This CDR3 is CAIKLGTALSTGELFF. The CDR3 DNA follows: TGTGCCATCAAGCTCGGGACAGCCCTTAGCACCGGGGAGCTGTTTTTT.

This clone has at least ten counts. The V and J genes are TRBV3-1 (or the pseudogene TRBV3-2) and TRBJ1-1; perhaps TRBD1 as D (6 bases). The length of the CDR3 is 17 residues. From germline, CDR1 is LGHDT and CDR2 YNNKEL (reference sequence). V was shortened by 2 bases and J by 1 base, with 17 bases between the two germline ends. The CDR3 DNA sequence: TGTGCCAGCAGCCAACACCGGGACATTACTAAGAACACTGAAGCTTTCTTT. This encodes CASSQHRDITKNTEAFF.

The V gene is TRBV30, the J gene TRBJ1-5, with a weak D call TRBD1 (5 bases). In germline, CDR1 is GTSNPN, CDR2 SVGIG (reference sequence). The length of the CDR3 is 17 residues. V dropped 2 bases and J dropped 1 base, with 18 bases sitting between them. CDR3 protein: CAWSTDSPGLSNQPQHF. CDR3 DNA sequence: TGTGCCTGGAGTACCGACAGTCCTGGGTTGAGCAATCAGCCCCAGCATTTT.

The sample holds one count of this clone. V usage is TRBV12-5 and J usage is TRBJ2-3; 7 bases are shared with TRBD2. The CDR3 is 16 amino acids. Losses at the gene ends were 2 bases for V and 4 bases for J; bases not matched to a gene: 9. Germline assignment: CDR1 LGHNT and CDR2 FRNRAP. CDR3 amino acids: CASGLPLRAGADTQYF. CDR3 sequence (DNA): TGTGCTAGTGGTTTGCCCCTGAGGGCGGGGGCAGATACGCAGTATTTT.

The V gene is TRBV12-5, the J gene TRBJ2-3, with 8 bases aligning to TRBD2. CDR1 is LGHNT, CDR2 FRNRAP, per germline. Trimming removed 1 base from V and 0 bases from J; junction bases left unmatched: 6. The CDR3 length is 17 residues. The CDR3 loop is CASGLDTSGLSTDTQYF. CDR3 bases: TGTGCTAGTGGTTTGGATACTAGCGGTTTAAGCACAGATACGCAGTATTTT.

The V call is TRBV5-1, the J call TRBJ1-3; 7 nucleotides line up with TRBD1. The germline V gene has CDR1 SGHRS and CDR2 YFSETQ. J gave up 0 bases and V 4 bases, and 4 bases lay outside the gene matches. This CDR3 is built from 15 residues. CDR3 protein: CASSTGANSGNTIYF. The CDR3 DNA is TGCGCCAGCAGCACAGGGGCGAACTCTGGAAACACCATATATTTT.

This clone turned up a few times. This sequence joins TRBV18 and TRBJ2-3; TRBD2 matches at 12 bases. V shed 3 bases, J shed 6 bases, and the junction held 7 bases outside the gene matches. CDR1 and CDR2 (germline): KGHSH, LQKENI. The CDR3 is made up of 16 amino acids. CDR3 DNA: TGTGCCAGCTCACCGACTAGCGGGGGACCCGCCGATACGCAGTATTTT. It is translated as CASSPTSGGPADTQYF.

This chain uses TRBV10-3 with TRBJ2-7, with 8 bases aligning to TRBD1. This CDR3 comprises 15 residues. Germline CDR1 reads ENHRY; CDR2 reads SYGVKD. The ends lost 4 bases at V and 0 bases at J; junction bases unmatched: 5. In nucleotides, the CDR3 is TGTGCCATCAGTGTCTCCGGGACAGGCTCCTACGAGCAGTACTTC. This translates into CAISVSGTGSYEQYF.

V gene TRBV7-2 combines with J gene TRBJ2-5; possibly TRBD1 for D (6 bases). The CDR3 is 13 amino acids. Germline V gives CDR1 SGHTA, CDR2 FQGNSA. V gave up 4 bases and J gave up 3 bases, with 9 bases separating them. The CDR3 reads CASSSGTKETQYF. The CDR3 DNA reads as TGTGCCAGCAGCTCTGGGACAAAAGAGACCCAGTACTTC.

This clone was found a few times. The chain has TRBV18 and TRBJ2-2, with TRBD2 as a possible D gene (6 bases). Germline V gene sequence: CDR1 KGHSH, CDR2 LQKENI. The CDR3 loop spans 16 amino acids. V lost 1 base and J lost 0, with 9 bases in between. DNA of the CDR3: TGTGCCAGCTCACCACAGTCGGGAGCGAACACCGGGGAGCTGTTTTTT. Its translation is CASSPQSGANTGELFF.

This rearrangement joins TRBV18 to TRBJ2-7; D not certain. Germline CDR1 and CDR2: KGHSH and LQKENI. This CDR3 is built from 12 residues. The CDR3 is CAGGASSYEQYF. The CDR3 DNA is TGTGCTGGCGGAGCCTCCTCCTACGAGCAGTACTTC.

This rearrangement joins TRBV28 to TRBJ2-7; D not resolved. CDR1 is MDHEN, CDR2 SYDVKM, per germline. The V end was cut by 4 bases, the J end by 0 bases, with 10 bases between. The CDR3 sequence is 14 residues long. CDR3 in amino acids: CASSSPESSYEQYF. DNA for the CDR3: TGTGCCAGCAGTTCACCAGAAAGCTCCTACGAGCAGTACTTC.

The chain couples TRBV29-1 to TRBJ1-1, with TRBD1 matching 11 bases. This CDR3 spans 14 amino acids. Germline CDR1 reads SQVTM; CDR2 reads ANQGSEA. Unmatched junction bases numbered 8, after V lost 6 bases and J lost 5 bases. As DNA, the CDR3 is TGCAGCGTGACCCTTGGGACAGGGGGGACTGAAGCTTTCTTT. Protein: CSVTLGTGGTEAFF. The entire variable domain, with the rest obtained from reference TRBV29-1 and TRBJ1-1, is as follows: SAVISQKPSRDICQRGTSLTIQCQVDSQVTMMFWYRQQPGQSLTLIATANQGSEATYESGFVIDKFPISRPNLTFSTLTVSNMSPEDSSIYLCSVTLGTGGTEAFFGQGTRLTVV.

This sequence joins TRBV9 and TRBJ2-7, with TRBD1 matching over 10 bases. Germline CDR1 reads SGDLS; CDR2 reads YYNGEE. The CDR3 is 15 amino acids. The V and J ends lost 3 bases and 3 bases, in that order; junction bases with no gene match: 6. This chain's CDR3 is CASSEGTGDLYEQYF. The CDR3 DNA follows: TGTGCCAGCAGCGAAGGGACAGGGGACCTCTACGAGCAGTACTTC.

The rearrangement links TRBV19 to TRBJ2-5, with a tentative D call TRBD1 (7 bases). This CDR3 spans 15 amino acids. The V and J ends lost 3 bases and 2 bases respectively, with 13 bases between them. Germline CDR1 and CDR2: LNHDA and SQIVND (reference sequence). The CDR3 bases are TGTGCCAGTAGTATTAACAGGGGAGGTCAAGAGACCCAGTACTTC. It specifies CASSINRGGQETQYF.

The chain combines TRBV19 with TRBJ2-3; D perhaps matches TRBD1 (5 bases). V was clipped by 3 bases and J by 0 bases, with 13 bases between them. CDR1 and CDR2 from the germline V gene are LNHDA and SQIVND (reference sequence). CDR3 size: 16 residues. The CDR3 loop reads CASSMGWGPSTDTQYF. The CDR3 nucleotides are TGTGCCAGTAGTATGGGCTGGGGCCCTAGCACAGATACGCAGTATTTT.

The chain recombines TRBV7-9 with TRBJ2-2; D perhaps matches TRBD1 (5 bases). In germline, CDR1 is SEHNR, CDR2 FQNEAQ (reference sequence). This CDR3 has 15 residues. The V and J ends lost 4 bases and 0 bases respectively, with 9 bases between them. The CDR3 sequence: CASSSPGTNTGELFF. DNA of the CDR3: TGTGCCAGCAGCTCGCCAGGGACGAACACCGGGGAGCTGTTTTTT.

This chain connects TRBV4-1 to TRBJ2-2; 12 bases line up with TRBD2. CDR1 is MGHRA and CDR2 is YSYEKL in the germline V gene. The CDR3 length is 18 residues. V was clipped by 0 bases and J by 7 bases; unmatched bases: 9. The CDR3 region is CASSQDSSGGAHGGELFF. CDR3 in DNA: TGCGCCAGCAGCCAAGATTCTAGCGGGGGGGCTCATGGCGGGGAGCTGTTTTTT.

This chain joins TRBV28 and TRBJ1-4, with a tentative D call TRBD1 (5 bases). From germline, CDR1 is MDHEN and CDR2 SYDVKM. Deletions cut 6 bases from V and 8 bases from J, with 19 bases between. This CDR3 is 15 amino acids long. The DNA for the CDR3 is TGTGCCAGCAGCCCTGGCTGGGGGGTAGAGGAAAAACTGTTTTTT. Its translation is CASSPGWGVEEKLFF.

Many counts were recorded for this clone. The chain joins TRBV2 to TRBJ2-3; 7 bases line up with TRBD2. Germline V gene lookup returns CDR1 SNHLY and CDR2 FYNNEI. The CDR3 totals 15 residues. Trimming took 6 bases from V and 0 from J; bases not matched to a gene: 6. CDR3 protein: CASRKTSSSTDTQYF. The CDR3 DNA is TGTGCCAGCAGGAAGACTAGCTCGAGCACAGATACGCAGTATTTT.

The chain has TRBV15 and TRBJ2-3; D possibly corresponds to TRBD1 (5 bases). V lost 1 base and J 0 bases, leaving 14 bases between the germline ends. The germline V gene has CDR1 LNHNV and CDR2 YYDKDF (reference sequence). The CDR3 consists of 17 residues. CDR3 loop: CATSRGGGSKSTDTQYF. For the CDR3, the DNA is TGTGCCACCAGCAGAGGGGGCGGCAGTAAAAGCACAGATACGCAGTATTTT.

The J gene is TRBJ2-1, the V gene TRBV14, with a possible D match to TRBD2 (5 bases). The V end was cut by 7 bases, the J end by 0 bases, with 13 bases between. The CDR3 is made up of 15 amino acids. Germline V gives CDR1 SGHDN, CDR2 FVKESK. The CDR3: CASTLRAGSYNEQFF. The DNA for the CDR3 is TGTGCCAGCACTCTCCGGGCGGGCTCCTACAATGAGCAGTTCTTC.

The chain carries TRBV3-1 (or the pseudogene TRBV3-2) and TRBJ1-1; a possible D gene is TRBD1 (5 bases). Germline lookup yields CDR1 LGHDT and CDR2 YNNKEL (reference sequence). The CDR3 has 15 amino acids. Trimming pared 1 base from V and 2 bases from J, leaving 11 bases between. The CDR3 DNA follows: TGTGCCAGCAGCCAAGTTCCGGGGGAAAACACTGAAGCTTTCTTT. This codes for CASSQVPGENTEAFF.